This T cell receptor (beta chain) was sequenced during a study of blood T cell repertoires in COVID-19. Background on the study: Acute and convalescent COVID-19 specimens originated in the United States, Italy and Spain. PBMCs, B-cell-depleted T cells, or T cells were the source of the cDNA or gDNA that made up the material.

Study processing details: It was from reference gene primer amplification that nucleated cell counts were estimated. Assay used: immunoSEQ multiplex PCR; TCRdb lists only in-frame clones, some missing. D and trimming come from the DNA, and the V and J calls and clone size come from that table. The sample has approximately 250,000 clones, about 80% seen once; the top ten hold approximately 16%. The V segment lost 4 bases and the J segment 1 base; nucleotides outside the gene matches: 4. Germline V lookup: CDR1 SGHNT, CDR2 YYREEE (reference sequence). CDR3 length equals 14 residues. The V call is TRBV5-4, the J call TRBJ2-5; the match to TRBD1 covers 7 bases. This TCR was recovered from a man between 40 and 49 years old who had recovered from COVID-19. The sequenced sample was PBMCs or T cells enriched from blood (not recorded which). CDR3 amino acids: CASSDDRAQETQYF. CDR3 in DNA: TGTGCCAGCAGCGACGACAGGGCCCAAGAGACCCAGTACTTC.